The rows below give T cell receptor beta chains drawn from one sample of a study of brain T cells in children with intractable seizures. TCRdb keeps only in-frame clones here, not all; method: immunoSEQ multiplex PCR. The repertoire has about 340,000 clones, about 93% of them found once; the top ten carry 5.5% to 6%. The sequences come from peripheral blood, collected 4 to 5 months after surgery. These receptors all stem from a boy less than two years old with tuberous sclerosis and intractable seizures. Each CDR3 is given without its conserved first and last residue. Rows give clone size only sometimes, using once, few, many, or a class for an expanded clone.

v_call	j_call	clone_size	cdr3_aa
TRBV4-1	TRBJ2-3	-	ASSPAAGDTQY
TRBV13	TRBJ2-7	once	ASNAAGTSLVDEQY
TRBV19	TRBJ2-5	once	ASSIATEETQY
TRBV19	TRBJ1-2	-	ASSIGVQGRYGYT
TRBV18	TRBJ1-5	-	ASSYQPNQPQH
TRBV19	TRBJ2-7	-	ASSIGSSYEQY
TRBV19	TRBJ2-6	-	ASTHGGANVLT
TRBV6-6	TRBJ2-7	-	ASSYSDGPYEQY
TRBV27	TRBJ2-5	-	ASSLARMSKSQETQY
TRBV5-1	TRBJ1-2	-	ASSLEGQGSVYT
TRBV29-1	TRBJ2-3	-	SVIHVNTDTQY
TRBV7-9	TRBJ2-2	-	ASREAGPTGELF
TRBV9	TRBJ1-3	-	ASSQTDRGPGNTIY
TRBV2	TRBJ2-1	-	ASKGHFNEQF
TRBV11-2	TRBJ1-6	-	ASSSQTQGAESPLH
TRBV2	TRBJ2-3	-	ASSGQTPSTDTQY
TRBV6-2/TRBV6-3	TRBJ1-5	-	ASSYFEQPQH
TRBV28	TRBJ1-2	-	ASTQRGGGYT
TRBV3-1/TRBV3-2	TRBJ1-3	-	ASSQVVPVREKTGNTIY
TRBV27	TRBJ2-5	once	ASSIGTGLFETQY
TRBV23-1	TRBJ1-5	-	ASSPLGMKPQH
TRBV7-8	TRBJ1-2	-	ASSGQGGYT
TRBV13	TRBJ1-1	-	ASSLVVGVRNTEAF
TRBV19	TRBJ1-1	-	ASSIDLGEAAEAF
TRBV7-2	TRBJ1-2	few	ASTRLPDRGRQGYT
TRBV24-1	TRBJ2-1	-	ATSDLGDSRNEQF
TRBV18	TRBJ1-6	-	ASSQQNRDSPLH
TRBV30	TRBJ2-7	-	AWTTGGEQY
TRBV12-3/TRBV12-4	TRBJ1-2	-	ASSLNRDHGYT
TRBV18	TRBJ1-5	-	ASSPLAGNQPQH
TRBV7-9	TRBJ1-2	once	ASSLEERLDNYGYT
TRBV6-5	TRBJ1-2	few	ASTNEGQANYGYT
TRBV5-4	TRBJ2-1	-	ASSQGLAGGANEQF
TRBV5-1	TRBJ2-6	-	ASSFPPGQGALGANVLT
TRBV24-1	TRBJ2-7	-	ATSAGTSIIHEQY
TRBV4-2	TRBJ2-3	few	ASSQEAGTDTQY
TRBV3-1/TRBV3-2	TRBJ1-3	-	ASSQAGTGAWSGNTIY
TRBV6-4	TRBJ1-5	-	ASSVDGGRNQPQH
TRBV7-9	TRBJ1-3	few	ASSSPWQGNTIY
TRBV2	TRBJ2-1	-	ASPDGAHSYNEQF